The rows below give T cell receptor beta chains drawn from one sample of a study of spatial heterogeneity in lung cancer. MiXCR, run by TCRdb on the 5' RACE reads, gives a single entry per CDR3 protein. The sample has 3,000 to 4,000 distinct CDR3 sequences; approximately 6% are singletons. Sample: lung tumor tissue, taken at surgery. The receptors were sampled from a female donor with early-stage non-small cell lung cancer. The CDR3 runs from the conserved cysteine through the conserved F or W. The D gene is left open where the match is weak. Size tells how often a clone was seen, or its class if it is expanded.

j_call | d_call | clone_size | v_call | cdr3_nt | cdr3_aa
TRBJ2-1 | TRBD1 | few | TRBV12-3/TRBV12-4 | TGTGCCAGCAGTCCCGGACAGGTTAACAATGAGCAGTTCTTC | CASSPGQVNNEQFF
TRBJ2-3 | - | medium-sized | TRBV27 | TGTGCCAGCAGTACACTCACAGATACGCAGTATTTT | CASSTLTDTQYF
TRBJ1-1 | - | medium-sized | TRBV7-3 | TGTGCCAGCAGCTTAAGGGCCCACACTGAAGCTTTCTTT | CASSLRAHTEAFF
TRBJ2-1 | - | many | TRBV30 | TGTGCCAGAGAAGAGGCCTACAATGAGCAGTTCTTC | CAREEAYNEQFF
TRBJ2-5 | - | medium-sized | TRBV11-2 | TGTGCCAGCAGCATCTCGTTGGAGACCCAGTACTTC | CASSISLETQYF
TRBJ1-1 | - | medium-sized | TRBV7-9 | TGTGCCAGCAGCTTAGCGCCCCCGGGGAACACTGAAGCTTTCTTT | CASSLAPPGNTEAFF
TRBJ2-1 | TRBD2 | many | TRBV5-1 | TGCGCCAGCAGATTGGCCGTCGGGGGAGGGCCCTCAGAGGAGCAGTTCTTC | CASRLAVGGGPSEEQFF
TRBJ1-2 | - | many | TRBV7-9 | TGTGCCAGCAGCTTAGAAGCTGGCTACACCTTC | CASSLEAGYTF
TRBJ2-1 | - | medium-sized | TRBV7-2 | TGTGCCAGCAGCTTAGCGTGGCGGGCTGGGTACAATGAGCAGTTCTTC | CASSLAWRAGYNEQFF
TRBJ1-2 | TRBD1 | medium-sized | TRBV27 | TGTGCCAGCAGTCCGACTCGGACAGGGGGTGATGGCTACACCTTC | CASSPTRTGGDGYTF
TRBJ1-4 | - | medium-sized | TRBV27 | TGTGCCAGCAGTGCCCAACAGGGCGGGTTTGAAAAACTGTTTTTT | CASSAQQGGFEKLFF
TRBJ2-5 | - | large | TRBV5-1 | TGCGCCAGCAGCTTGGGTCGTCAAGAGACCCAGTACTTC | CASSLGRQETQYF
TRBJ2-7 | - | many | TRBV7-3 | TGTGCCAGCAGCTTAAGGGCGGGGAGCTCCTACGAGCAGTACTTC | CASSLRAGSSYEQYF
TRBJ2-5 | - | large | TRBV2 | TGTGCCAGCAGTGATACGGGGCAGGGCGGGACCCAGTACTTC | CASSDTGQGGTQYF